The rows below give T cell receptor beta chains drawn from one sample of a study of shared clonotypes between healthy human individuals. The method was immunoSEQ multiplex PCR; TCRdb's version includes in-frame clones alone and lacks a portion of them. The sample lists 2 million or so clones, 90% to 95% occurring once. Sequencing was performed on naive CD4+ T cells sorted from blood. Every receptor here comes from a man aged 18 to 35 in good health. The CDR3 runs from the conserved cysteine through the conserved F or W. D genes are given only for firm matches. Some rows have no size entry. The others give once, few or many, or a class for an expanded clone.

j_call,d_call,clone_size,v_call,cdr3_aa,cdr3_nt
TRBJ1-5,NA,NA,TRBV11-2,CASSPARNQPQHF,TGTGCCAGCAGCCCCGCCCGCAATCAGCCCCAGCATTTT
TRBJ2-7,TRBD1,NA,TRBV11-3,CASSPPGGEGAEQYF,TGTGCCAGCAGCCCCCCAGGGGGAGAGGGGGCCGAGCAGTACTTC
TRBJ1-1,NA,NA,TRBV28,CASSPGGRKNTEAFF,TGTGCCAGCAGCCCTGGGGGCCGAAAGAACACTGAAGCTTTCTTT
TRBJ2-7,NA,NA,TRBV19,CASSLGQEQYF,TGTGCCAGTAGCCTTGGACAGGAGCAGTACTTC
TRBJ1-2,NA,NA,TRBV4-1,CASSQEGGYTF,TGCGCCAGCAGCCAAGAGGGGGGCTACACCTTC
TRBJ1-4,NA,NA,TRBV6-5,CASSPTLHTYEKLFF,TGTGCCAGCAGTCCTACCCTGCACACATATGAAAAACTGTTTTTT
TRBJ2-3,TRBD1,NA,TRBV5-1,CASSLPTGGTDTQYF,TGCGCCAGCAGCCTACCGACAGGGGGCACAGATACGCAGTATTTT
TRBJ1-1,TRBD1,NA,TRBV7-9,CASSRTTGLGTEAFF,TGTGCCAGCAGCCGGACGACAGGGTTGGGCACTGAAGCTTTCTTT
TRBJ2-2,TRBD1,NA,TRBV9,CASSQRAGGRSGELFF,TGTGCCAGCAGCCAAAGGGCAGGGGGCCGGAGCGGGGAGCTGTTTTTT
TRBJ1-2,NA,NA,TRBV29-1,CSVGQGPDYGYTF,TGCAGCGTGGGGCAGGGTCCAGACTATGGCTACACCTTC
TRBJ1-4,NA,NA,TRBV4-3,CASSQETQGKLFF,TGCGCCAGCAGCCAAGAGACACAAGGAAAACTGTTTTTT
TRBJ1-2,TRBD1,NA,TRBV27,CASSLNPSRQGRGYTF,TGTGCCAGCAGTTTAAACCCCTCCCGACAGGGTCGGGGCTACACCTTC
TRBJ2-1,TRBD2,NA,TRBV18,CASSPSFVAGDNEQFF,TGTGCCAGCTCACCATCATTTGTGGCGGGGGACAATGAGCAGTTCTTC
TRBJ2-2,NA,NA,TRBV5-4,CATNRPQGTGELFF,TGTGCCACAAACCGGCCTCAGGGCACCGGGGAGCTGTTTTTT
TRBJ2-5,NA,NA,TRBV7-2,CASSLISGLETQYF,TGTGCCAGCAGCTTGATTTCAGGGTTGGAGACCCAGTACTTC
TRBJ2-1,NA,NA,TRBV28,CASSSTFLYNEQFF,TGTGCCAGCAGTTCGACATTTCTCTACAATGAGCAGTTCTTC
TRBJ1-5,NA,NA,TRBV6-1,CASSPGRLGNQPQHF,TGTGCCAGCAGCCCGGGACGTTTAGGGAATCAGCCCCAGCATTTT
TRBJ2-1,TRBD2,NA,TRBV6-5,CASSVAGGDNEQFF,TGTGCCAGCAGTGTAGCGGGGGGGGACAATGAGCAGTTCTTC
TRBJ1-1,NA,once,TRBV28,CASSTMGMNTEAFF,TGTGCCAGCAGTACCATGGGGATGAACACTGAAGCTTTCTTT
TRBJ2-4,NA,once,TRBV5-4,CASSLGVMSGIQYF,TGTGCCAGCAGCTTGGGTGTTATGTCAGGAATTCAGTACTTC
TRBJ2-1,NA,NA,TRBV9,CASSSRDSHSNEQFF,TGTGCCAGCAGCTCCCGGGACTCCCATTCGAATGAGCAGTTCTTC
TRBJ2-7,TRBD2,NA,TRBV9,CASSTGLHSYEQYF,TGTGCCAGCAGTACGGGACTACACTCCTACGAGCAGTACTTC
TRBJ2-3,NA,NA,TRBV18,CASSSYTDTQYF,TGTGCCAGCTCATCGTATACAGATACGCAGTATTTT
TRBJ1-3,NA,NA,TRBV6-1,CASSVVVGPSSGNTIYF,TGTGCCAGCAGTGTGGTCGTGGGGCCGAGCTCTGGAAACACCATATATTTT
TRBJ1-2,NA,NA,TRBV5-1,CASSHEPGTPGGGYTF,TGCGCCAGCAGCCATGAACCAGGGACGCCTGGGGGTGGCTACACCTTC
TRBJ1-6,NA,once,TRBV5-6,CASSLYQGNSPLHF,TGTGCCAGCAGCTTGTACCAGGGCAATTCACCCCTCCACTTT
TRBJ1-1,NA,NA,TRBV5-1,CASSLVAGMNTEAFF,TGCGCCAGCAGCTTGGTCGCAGGGATGAACACTGAAGCTTTCTTT
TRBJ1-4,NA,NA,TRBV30,CAWSVKRREKLFF,TGTGCCTGGAGTGTAAAGCGTAGGGAAAAACTGTTTTTT
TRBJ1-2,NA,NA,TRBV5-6,CASSLYSYGYTF,TGTGCCAGCAGCTTATACAGCTATGGCTACACCTTC
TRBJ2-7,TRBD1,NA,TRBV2,CASSVQGAGYEQYF,TGTGCCAGCAGTGTTCAGGGGGCTGGCTACGAGCAGTACTTC
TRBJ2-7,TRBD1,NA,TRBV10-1,CASSLGTGDEQYF,TGCGCCAGCAGTTTGGGGACAGGTGATGAGCAGTACTTC
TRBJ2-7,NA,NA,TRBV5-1,CASSPRGAATTYEQYF,TGCGCCAGCAGCCCAAGGGGAGCAGCAACAACCTACGAGCAGTACTTC
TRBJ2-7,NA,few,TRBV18,CASSPMGAYEQYF,TGTGCCAGCTCACCTATGGGGGCCTACGAGCAGTACTTC
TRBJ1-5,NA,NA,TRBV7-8,CASSPGGLSQPQHF,TGTGCCAGCAGCCCGGGTGGCCTAAGCCAGCCCCAGCATTTT
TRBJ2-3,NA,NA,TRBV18,CASSPRQYDTQYF,TGTGCCAGCTCACCACGACAGTACGATACGCAGTATTTT
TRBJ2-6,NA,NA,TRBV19,CASSISSSGANVLTF,TGTGCCAGTAGTATAAGCAGCTCAGGGGCCAACGTCCTGACTTTC
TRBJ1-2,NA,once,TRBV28,CASSLQAGPNYGYTF,TGTGCCAGCAGTTTGCAGGCAGGGCCTAACTATGGCTACACCTTC
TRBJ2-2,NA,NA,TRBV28,CASSIHGDPGELFF,TGTGCCAGCAGTATCCACGGGGATCCGGGGGAGCTGTTTTTT
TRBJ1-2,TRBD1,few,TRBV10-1,CASSPDRVTYGYTF,TGCGCCAGCAGCCCGGACAGGGTGACCTATGGCTACACCTTC
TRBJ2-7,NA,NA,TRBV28,CASSLEGSHYYEQYF,TGTGCCAGCAGTTTGGAGGGATCCCACTACTACGAGCAGTACTTC
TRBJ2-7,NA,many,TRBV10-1,CASSPGFVGEQYF,TGCGCCAGTAGCCCGGGATTCGTGGGGGAGCAGTACTTC
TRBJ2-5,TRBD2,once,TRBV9,CASSTLAGLGSETQYF,TGTGCCAGCAGCACCCTGGCGGGACTAGGGTCTGAGACCCAGTACTTC
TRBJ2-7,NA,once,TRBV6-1,CASSVVRSYEQYF,TGTGCCAGCAGTGTGGTCAGATCCTACGAGCAGTACTTC
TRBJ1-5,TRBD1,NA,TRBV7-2,CASSPLDRGNQPQHF,TGTGCCAGCAGCCCTTTGGACAGGGGCAATCAGCCCCAGCATTTT
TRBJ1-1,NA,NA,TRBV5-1,CASSLGTANTEAFF,TGCGCCAGCAGCTTGGGGACAGCTAACACTGAAGCTTTCTTT
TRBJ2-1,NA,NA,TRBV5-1,CASSRISAGRGNEQFF,TGCGCCAGCAGCCGGATTTCGGCGGGGCGAGGGAATGAGCAGTTCTTC
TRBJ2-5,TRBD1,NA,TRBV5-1,CASSLGQGPETQYF,TGCGCCAGCAGCTTGGGACAGGGCCCAGAGACCCAGTACTTC
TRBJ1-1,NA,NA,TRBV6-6,CASSYPITSMNTEAFF,TGTGCCAGCAGTTACCCCATAACAAGCATGAACACTGAAGCTTTCTTT